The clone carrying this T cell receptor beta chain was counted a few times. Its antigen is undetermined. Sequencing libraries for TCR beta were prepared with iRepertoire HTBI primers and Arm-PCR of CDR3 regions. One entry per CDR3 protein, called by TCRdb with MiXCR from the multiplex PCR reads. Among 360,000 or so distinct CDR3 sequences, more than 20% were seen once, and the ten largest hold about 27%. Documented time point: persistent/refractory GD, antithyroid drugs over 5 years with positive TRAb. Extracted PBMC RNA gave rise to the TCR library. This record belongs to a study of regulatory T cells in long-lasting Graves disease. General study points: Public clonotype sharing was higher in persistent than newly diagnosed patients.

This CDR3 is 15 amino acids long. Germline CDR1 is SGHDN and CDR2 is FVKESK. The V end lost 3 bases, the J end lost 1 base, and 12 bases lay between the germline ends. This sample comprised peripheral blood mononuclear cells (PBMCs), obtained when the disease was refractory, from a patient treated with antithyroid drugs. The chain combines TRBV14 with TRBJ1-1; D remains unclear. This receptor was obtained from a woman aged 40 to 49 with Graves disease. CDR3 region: CASSQYELSNTEAFF. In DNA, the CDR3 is TGTGCCAGCAGCCAGTACGAGCTGTCGAACACTGAAGCTTTCTTT. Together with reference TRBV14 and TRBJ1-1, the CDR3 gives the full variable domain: EAGVTQFPSHSVIEKGQTVTLRCDPISGHDNLYWYRRVMGKEIKFLLHFVKESKQDESGMPNNRFLAERTGGTYSTLKVQPAELEDSGVYFCASSQYELSNTEAFFGQGTRLTVV.